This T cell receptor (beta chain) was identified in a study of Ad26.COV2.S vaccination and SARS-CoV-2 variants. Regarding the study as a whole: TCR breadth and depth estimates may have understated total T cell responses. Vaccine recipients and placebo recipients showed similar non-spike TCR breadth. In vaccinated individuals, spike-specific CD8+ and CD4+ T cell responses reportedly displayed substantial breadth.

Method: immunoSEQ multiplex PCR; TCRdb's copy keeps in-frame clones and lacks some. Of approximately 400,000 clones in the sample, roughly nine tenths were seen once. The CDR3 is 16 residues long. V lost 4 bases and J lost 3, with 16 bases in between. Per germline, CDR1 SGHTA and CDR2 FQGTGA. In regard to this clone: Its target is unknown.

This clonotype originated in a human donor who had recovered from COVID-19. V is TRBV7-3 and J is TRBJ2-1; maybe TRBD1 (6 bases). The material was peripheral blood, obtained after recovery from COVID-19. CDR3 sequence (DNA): TGTGCCAGCAGCTCAACCACAGGGCGACTCTACAATGAGCAGTTCTTC. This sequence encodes CASSSTTGRLYNEQFF.